This T cell receptor beta chain was retrieved from a study of EBV T-cell therapy then PD-1 blockade in nasopharyngeal carcinoma. With regard to this clone: Its antigen is currently unknown.

Germline V gene data show CDR1 as MGHDK and CDR2 as SYGVNS. This CDR3 contains 16 residues. V was clipped by 6 bases and J by 7 bases, with 21 bases between them. Described treatment: AdE1-LMPpoly-expanded autologous EBV-specific T-cell therapy followed by anti-PD-1 nivolumab. Profiling relied on immunoSEQ multiplex PCR, and the TCRdb table lists in-frame clones only, not all of them. The sample yields roughly 22,000 clones, approximately 83% seen once. This specimen was CD8+ T cells from blood, taken at day -245 from a patient whose treatment included autologous EBV-specific T cells and nivolumab. V and J are TRBV25-1 and TRBJ2-2; D gene unclear. The clonotype was recovered from a man aged 35-49 years with nasopharyngeal carcinoma. The CDR3 here is CASSERVIPSGGELFF. Written as DNA, the CDR3 is TGTGCCAGCAGCGAACGGGTGATCCCTTCCGGCGGGGAGCTGTTTTTT. The full variable domain, its missing parts supplied by reference TRBV25-1 and TRBJ2-2, is EADIYQTPRYLVIGTGKKITLECSQTMGHDKMYWYQQDPGMELHLIHYSYGVNSTEKGDLSSESTVSRIRTEHFPLTLESARPSHTSQYLCASSERVIPSGGELFFGEGSRLTVL.